Presented here are 3 T cell receptor beta chains from one specimen sequenced in a study of cytomegalovirus exposure and HLA in healthy donors (dated by TCRdb to the late 2010s). Libraries were built with the immunoSEQ multiplex PCR assay. A mixture of 60 forward primers for TCR Vbeta segments and 13 reverse primers for TCR Jbeta segments was used in the multiplex PCR. The immuneACCESS repertoire file appears here via TCRdb, limited to in-frame rearrangements. These files lack a portion of the clones; in checked studies, under half of the deficit traces to unresolved V genes, and the cause of the others is not known. The sample contains around 130,000 clones, roughly 78% of them found a single time. Of the sample, 4.5% to 5.5% is held by the ten largest clones. Sequenced: PBMCs. These TCRs come from a man aged 30 to 39 in good health and CMV-seronegative.

The chain uses TRBV30 and TRBJ1-4, with D possibly TRBD1 on 5 matching bases. The germline V and J ends were trimmed by 0 bases and 1 base, with 15 bases remaining between them. This CDR3 contains 17 residues. Per the germline V gene, CDR1 is GTSNPN and CDR2 is SVGIG (reference sequence). CDR3 DNA sequence: TGTGCCTGGAGTGTATTGGGGGGAATTGGAACTAATGAAAAACTGTTTTTT. Its protein product is CAWSVLGGIGTNEKLFF.

The chain is built from TRBV6-5 and TRBJ2-3; no reliable D call. The CDR3 covers 11 residues. V lost 6 bases and J lost 4, with 5 bases in between. Germline V gene data show CDR1 as MNHEY and CDR2 as SVGAGI. The CDR3 loop is CASRFADTQYF. The CDR3 DNA reads as TGTGCCAGCAGATTCGCAGATACGCAGTATTTT.

This clone was seen once. V gene TRBV2 combines with J gene TRBJ1-2; a weak D match, TRBD1 (6 bases). CDR3 length: 12 amino acids. Trimming stripped 10 bases from V and 4 bases from J, with 13 bases between. The germline CDR1 and CDR2 sequences are SNHLY and FYNNEI. The CDR3 is CAKDSLGYGYTF. As DNA, the CDR3 is TGTGCCAAGGACAGTTTAGGCTATGGCTACACCTTC.